This T cell receptor beta chain emerged from a study of PD-1 and CTLA-4 blockade in melanoma. The method was immunoSEQ multiplex PCR; TCRdb's version includes in-frame clones alone and lacks a portion of them. This table holds fewer than 20,000 clones, 70% to 80% found once. V trimming: 8 bases; J trimming: 0 bases; junction bases outside the gene matches: 8. This CDR3 is built from 17 residues. CDR1 is LNHNV, CDR2 YYDKDF, per germline (reference sequence). The TCR sequence derives from a human donor with melanoma. Specimen: CD8+ T cells from peripheral blood, collected from a patient given anti-PD-1 treatment. The chain couples TRBV15 to TRBJ2-1; 12 bases match TRBD2. The DNA for the CDR3 is TGTGCCACCGTTGGGACTAGCGGGTACAGCTCCTACAATGAGCAGTTCTTC. It encodes CATVGTSGYSSYNEQFF.